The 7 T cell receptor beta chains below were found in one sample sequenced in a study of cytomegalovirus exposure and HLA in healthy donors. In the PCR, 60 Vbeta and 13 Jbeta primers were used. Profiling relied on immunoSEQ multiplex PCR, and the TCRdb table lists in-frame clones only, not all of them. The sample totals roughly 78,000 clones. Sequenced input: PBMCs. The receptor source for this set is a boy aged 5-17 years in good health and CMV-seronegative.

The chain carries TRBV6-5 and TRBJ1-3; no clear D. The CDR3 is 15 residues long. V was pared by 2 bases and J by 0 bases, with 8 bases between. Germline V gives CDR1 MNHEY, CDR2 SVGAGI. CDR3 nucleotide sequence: TGTGCCAGCAGTTACCGAGGGAGCTCTGGAAACACCATATATTTT. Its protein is CASSYRGSSGNTIYF.

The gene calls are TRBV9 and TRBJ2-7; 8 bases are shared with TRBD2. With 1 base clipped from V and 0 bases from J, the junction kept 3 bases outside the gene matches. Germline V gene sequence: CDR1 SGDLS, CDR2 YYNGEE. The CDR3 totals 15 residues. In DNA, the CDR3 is TGTGCCAGCAGCGTAACAGCGGGGGACTCCTACGAGCAGTACTTC. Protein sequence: CASSVTAGDSYEQYF. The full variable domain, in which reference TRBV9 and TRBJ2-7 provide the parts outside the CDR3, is DSGVTQTPKHLITATGQRVTLRCSPRSGDLSVYWYQQSLDQGLQFLIQYYNGEERAKGNILERFSAQQFPDLHSELNLSSLELGDSALYFCASSVTAGDSYEQYFGPGTRLTVT.

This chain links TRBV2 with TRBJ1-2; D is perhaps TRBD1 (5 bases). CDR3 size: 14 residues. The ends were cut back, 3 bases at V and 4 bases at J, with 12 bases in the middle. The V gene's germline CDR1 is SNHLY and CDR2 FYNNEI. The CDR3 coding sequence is TGTGCCAGCAGTGAGGGGCAGGTTATCTATGGCTACACCTTC. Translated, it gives CASSEGQVIYGYTF.

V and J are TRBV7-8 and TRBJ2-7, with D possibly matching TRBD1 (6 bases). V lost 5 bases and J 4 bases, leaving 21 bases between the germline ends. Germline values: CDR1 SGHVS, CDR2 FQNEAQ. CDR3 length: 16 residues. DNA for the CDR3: TGTGCCAGCAGCCTTGGGGGCGAGATGATAAAATACGAGCAGTACTTC. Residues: CASSLGGEMIKYEQYF.

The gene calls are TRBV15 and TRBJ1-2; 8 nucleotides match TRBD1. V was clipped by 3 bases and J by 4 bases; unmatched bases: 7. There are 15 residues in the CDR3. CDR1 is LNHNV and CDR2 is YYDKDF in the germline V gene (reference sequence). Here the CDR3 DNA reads TGTGCCACCAGCAGCGGGACAGGAGCCGCCTATGGCTACACCTTC. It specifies CATSSGTGAAYGYTF. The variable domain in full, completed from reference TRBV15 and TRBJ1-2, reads DAMVIQNPRYQVTQFGKPVTLSCSQTLNHNVMYWYQQKSSQAPKLLFHYYDKDFNNEADTPDNFQSRRPNTSFCFLDIRSPGLGDTAMYLCATSSGTGAAYGYTFGSGTRLTVV.

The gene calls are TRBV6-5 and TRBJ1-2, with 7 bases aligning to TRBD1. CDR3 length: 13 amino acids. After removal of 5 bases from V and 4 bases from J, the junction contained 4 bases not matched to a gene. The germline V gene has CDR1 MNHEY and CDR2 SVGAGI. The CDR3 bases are TGTGCCAGCAGTCCCGGGACAGTCTATGGCTACACCTTC. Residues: CASSPGTVYGYTF.

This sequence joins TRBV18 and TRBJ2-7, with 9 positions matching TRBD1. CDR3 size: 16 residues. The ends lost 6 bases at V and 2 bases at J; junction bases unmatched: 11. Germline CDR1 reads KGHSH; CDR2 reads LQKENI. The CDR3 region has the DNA TGTGCCAGCTCCCCCAACTCGGGACAGGGAGCCTACGAGCAGTACTTC. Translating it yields CASSPNSGQGAYEQYF.